This T cell receptor (beta chain) derives from a study of post-analysis software for immune sequencing data. As for the study in general: Included courses were relapsing-remitting and secondary progressive multiple sclerosis; progressive-relapsing multiple sclerosis was also included. Whole-study results and caveats: Compared against controls, patients with multiple sclerosis displayed significantly lower normalized Chao1 diversity. Patients used about 5 TRBV segments, including TRBV5-6, TRBV5-1 and TRBV20-1, more often than controls.

This CDR3 is built from 14 residues. The germline CDR1 and CDR2 sequences are DFQATT and SNEGSKA (reference sequence). V was clipped by 6 bases and J by 7 bases; unmatched bases: 8. Concerning this clonotype: No antigen is known for it.

The authors incorporated unique molecular identifiers into the TCR beta cDNA libraries. TCRdb re-analysed the PCR reads in MiXCR, keeping a single row per CDR3 protein. The repertoire holds just over 250,000 distinct CDR3 sequences, with 36% as singletons. This TCR came from a girl aged 10 to 17 with multiple sclerosis. This chain uses TRBV20-1 with TRBJ2-1, with 11 nucleotides matching TRBD1. Sequencing used blood. The CDR3 bases are TGCAGTGCAGACCGGGACAGGGGGAGGAATGAGCAGTTCTTC. Its protein product is CSADRDRGRNEQFF.